Listed here are 14 T cell receptor beta chains from one sample, sequenced in a study of human T cells and chemical hapten exposure. Sample time point: patch test 1, 2 weeks after DPC sensitization. The treatment denotes: therapeutic diphenylcyclopropenone sensitization with weekly scalp DPC. Each CDR3 protein gets one entry after TCRdb re-called the RACE reads with MiXCR. The sample lists more than 100,000 distinct CDR3 sequences, roughly 13% occurring once. This specimen consisted of whole blood, obtained in connection with sensitization to the hapten diphenylcyclopropenone (DPC). These receptor sequences come from a man between 18 and 35 years old with alopecia areata. Some clones in this sample may be carry-over from other donors' samples.

This clonotype has only a few counts. This sequence joins TRBV29-1 and TRBJ1-1, with D tentatively TRBD1 (5 bases). The CDR3 is 12 residues long. Germline CDR1 SQVTM, CDR2 ANQGSEA. Trimming took 4 bases from V and 4 from J, leaving 10 bases between them. CDR3 in DNA: TGCAGCGTTGCTGTGGGGGTCACTGAAGCTTTCTTT. It translates to CSVAVGVTEAFF.

This clonotype came up a few times. V gene TRBV4-3 combines with J gene TRBJ2-5; maybe TRBD2 (6 bases). CDR1 is LGHNA, CDR2 YSLEER, per germline. Trimming removed 4 bases at V and 1 base at J, with 13 bases between. The length of the CDR3 is 15 residues. The CDR3, as DNA: TGCGCCAGCAGCCTCGAACGGGGGAGCCAAGAGACCCAGTACTTC. Residues: CASSLERGSQETQYF.

Only a few counts were recorded for this clonotype. The chain employs TRBV20-1 and TRBJ2-1; D is perhaps TRBD2 (6 bases). Trimming stripped 4 bases from V and 8 bases from J, with 24 bases between. Germline CDR1 is DFQATT and CDR2 is SNEGSKA (reference sequence). This CDR3 has 16 amino acids. This CDR3 reads CSAISPWLATSDEQFF. DNA of the CDR3: TGCAGTGCTATCTCCCCTTGGCTAGCGACTTCCGATGAGCAGTTCTTC.

This clonotype has more than one count but fewer than ten. The chain employs TRBV28 and TRBJ1-5; weak D call: TRBD1 (6 bases). Germline-derived CDR1 and CDR2 are MDHEN and SYDVKM. V lost 6 bases and J lost 2, with 11 bases in between. CDR3 length equals 14 residues. CDR3 in amino acids: CASRQTGGNQPQHF. The DNA for the CDR3 is TGTGCCAGCAGGCAGACAGGCGGCAATCAGCCCCAGCATTTT.

This clonotype was detected many times. The V call is TRBV7-6, the J call TRBJ2-3, with TRBD2 matching 9 bases. The CDR3 has 14 residues. The V gene end was trimmed by 0 bases and the J gene end by 11 bases; junction bases not matched to a gene: 6. Germline CDR1 is SGHVS and CDR2 is FNYEAQ. CDR3 sequence (DNA): TGTGCCAGCAGCTTAGCTAGCGGGGGCCAGATGCAGTATTTT. Its translation: CASSLASGGQMQYF.

The chain has TRBV7-2 and TRBJ2-3; D is ambiguous. CDR1 is SGHTA, CDR2 FQGNSA, per germline. V was shortened by 5 bases and J by 0 bases, with 12 bases between the two germline ends. The CDR3 covers 15 residues. The CDR3 region has the DNA TGTGCCAGCAGCCCCCGGGCAGCTAGCACAGATACGCAGTATTTT. Amino acids: CASSPRAASTDTQYF.

This chain uses TRBV7-6 with TRBJ2-5, with a tentative D call TRBD2 (6 bases). The V end lost 3 bases, the J end lost 4 bases, and 12 bases lay between the germline ends. CDR1 and CDR2 from the germline V gene are SGHVS and FNYEAQ. The CDR3 consists of 14 residues. CDR3 loop: CASSFGGVVETQYF. The CDR3 DNA sequence: TGTGCCAGCAGCTTCGGCGGGGTGGTAGAGACCCAGTACTTC.

This clonotype turned up a few times. The rearrangement links TRBV12-3 or TRBV12-4 to TRBJ1-2; no clear D. Trimming shortened V by 4 bases and J by 2 bases, and 2 bases separated the two germline ends. The CDR3 covers 11 residues. Here the CDR3 reads CASSYNYGYTF. CDR3 DNA: TGTGCCAGCAGTTACAACTATGGCTACACCTTC.

There are a few counts of this clonotype. The rearrangement links TRBV5-1 to TRBJ2-5; D is possibly TRBD1 or TRBD2 (5 bases each). In germline, CDR1 is SGHRS, CDR2 YFSETQ. CDR3 length: 18 residues. V lost 2 bases, J lost 3 bases, and 23 bases lay in between. In DNA form, the CDR3 reads TGCGCCAGCAGCTTCGGGACCGACGCCGGGACCCACAAAGAGACCCAGTACTTC. This codes for CASSFGTDAGTHKETQYF.

The V gene is TRBV5-4, the J gene TRBJ1-4; the D is unclear. Trimming cost V 4 bases and J 0 bases, with 10 bases left between them. The CDR3 spans 15 residues. Germline V lookup: CDR1 SGHNT, CDR2 YYREEE (reference sequence). The CDR3, as DNA: TGTGCCAGCAGCCCGTCGGTCGCAACTAATGAAAAACTGTTTTTT. This sequence encodes CASSPSVATNEKLFF.

The chain links TRBV3-1 to TRBJ2-3, with a weak D call TRBD2 (5 bases). CDR3 length: 13 residues. Germline V gene data show CDR1 as LGHDT and CDR2 as YNNKEL (reference sequence). Trimming took off 0 bases at V and 14 bases at J, with 15 bases between the two ends. CDR3 nucleotide sequence: TGTGCCAGCAGCCAAGATCTCGCGCGGGCCCCGTATTTT. Its protein is CASSQDLARAPYF.

The genes are TRBV10-3 and TRBJ1-5; TRBD1 is a possible D gene (5 bases). The ends were cut back, 6 bases at V and 4 bases at J, with 13 bases in the middle. The CDR3 has 14 residues. The germline V gene has CDR1 ENHRY and CDR2 SYGVKD. CDR3 in amino acids: CAISAGTGNQPQHF. In DNA form, the CDR3 reads TGTGCCATCAGCGCCGGGACTGGGAATCAGCCCCAGCATTTT.

The CDR3 nucleotides read TGTGCCAGCGGGCAAGGGGACCCGGAGTCACCCCTCCACTTT. Its translation: CASGQGDPESPLHF. The chain links TRBV2 to TRBJ1-6, with a weak D call TRBD1 (5 bases). There are 14 residues in the CDR3. Germline V gives CDR1 SNHLY, CDR2 FYNNEI. Trimming took 8 bases from V and 10 from J, leaving 18 bases between them. The variable domain in full, completed from reference TRBV2 and TRBJ1-6, reads EPEVTQTPSHQVTQMGQEVILRCVPISNHLYFYWYRQILGQKVEFLVSFYNNEISEKSEIFDDQFSVERPDGSNFTLKIRSTKLEDSAMYFCASGQGDPESPLHFGNGTRLTVT.

J is TRBJ2-6 and V is TRBV4-3; 11 nucleotides line up with TRBD1. The CDR3 extends over 19 amino acids. Germline values: CDR1 LGHNA, CDR2 YSLEER. Losses at the gene ends were 1 base for V and 2 bases for J; bases not matched to a gene: 7. The CDR3 DNA sequence: TGCGCCAGCAGCCAAGGCGCCGGACAGGGGGCCGCTGGGGCCAACGTCCTGACTTTC. Its translation: CASSQGAGQGAAGANVLTF.